The T cell receptor beta chain under discussion was sequenced for a study of OX40 agonist ivuxolimab in advanced cancers. At the level of the whole study: Ivuxolimab was an agonistic, fully human IgG2 monoclonal antibody directed against OX40 (CD134), a costimulatory receptor. Of the approximately 54 dose-escalation patients, hepatocellular carcinoma was present in about 20, melanoma in around 15, renal cell carcinoma in 9 and head and neck cancer in 9. The paper describes the monotherapy dose-escalation part (N of about 55 patients) of the phase I trial of ivuxolimab. Prior anti-PD-1, anti-PD-L1 or anti-CTLA-4 therapy was permitted, and checkpoint inhibitors had been received by around 40% of dose-escalation patients. The dose-escalation cohort was around 83% male with a mean age of around 62 years, ranging from 23 to 79. The point of sequencing TCRbeta in the periphery was to test whether ivuxolimab changed TCR sequence diversity and drove clonal T-cell expansion. Intravenous ivuxolimab was administered to patients every 2 weeks at six dose levels: 0.01, 0.1, 0.3, 1.5, 3 and 10 mg/kg. Partial responses occurred in three dose-escalation patients, of whom one had hepatocellular carcinoma and two had cutaneous melanoma. What the authors observed across the whole study: At doses of 0.1 to 3.0 mg/kg, clonal expansion of both CD4+ and CD8+ blood T cells was observed from baseline to week 6. In the 0.1-3.0 mg/kg groups, partial responders were among the patients with the lowest normalized peripheral clonal expansion, particularly in CD8+ T cells. Low levels of normalized T-cell clonal expansion were also seen in some nonresponding patients. After ivuxolimab, expanded clones were on average more numerous among CD8+ T cells than among CD4+ T cells. Which antigens the clonally expanded peripheral T cells were specific for was not determined.

The trial excluded patients who had a history of autoimmune disease or who were on systemic immunosuppression. Peripheral blood for TCR sequencing was drawn from every dose cohort at baseline, at cycle 4 day 1 and at cycle 7 day 1. The samples were drawn from a first-in-human, open-label, multicenter phase I dose-escalation trial of ivuxolimab. The trial enrolled adults with locally advanced or metastatic head and neck squamous cell, hepatocellular, melanoma or renal cell carcinoma. Before TCR sequencing, CD4+ T cells and CD8+ T cells were sorted from peripheral blood as separate populations. From V the trimming removes 1 base and from J it removes 7 bases, while the gene matches leave 3 bases of the junction unaccounted for. Counted from cysteine to phenylalanine, this CDR3 has 13 amino acids. Of all the DNA, just the CDR3 is kept, 39 bases in frame from base 1. From a lookup of the germline V gene, CDR1 and CDR2 are SGHTS and YDEGEE.

Genomic DNA was extracted from sorted cells for sequencing of the TCRbeta CDR3 region. The immunoSEQ Assay was used for sequencing of TCRbeta CDR3 regions. Imported from immuneACCESS, the table was reduced by TCRdb to in-frame sequences with V and J called. These copies leave out some clones; in studies compared against another copy, an unresolved V gene accounts for under half, and the cause of the remainder is not known. Counted in this sample were tens of thousands of clones; 84% of them appeared once. 7.5% to 9% of the sample lies in the top ten. In regard to this clone: Its recognized antigen is unknown. One base away there is no much larger clone; base qualities are not given.

The rearranged chain carries TRBV5-8 and TRBJ2-3; TRBD1 aligns with 7 central bases. This specimen consisted of CD4+ or CD8+ T cells sorted from blood, obtained in a trial of the OX40 agonist ivuxolimab. The source of this sequence is an adult with an advanced solid tumor such as melanoma, head and neck, liver or kidney cancer. The CDR3 reads CASSLNRGNTQYF. The nucleotides are TGTGCCAGCAGCTTGAACAGGGGAAATACGCAGTATTTT.